A selection of T cell receptor beta chains follows, all from one sample in a study of blood T cell repertoires in COVID-19. Only in-frame clones appear in the TCRdb table, and some are missing; sequencing was by immunoSEQ multiplex PCR. Among some 260,000 clones listed, around 80% were seen once. The sequencing sample was made of PBMCs or T cells enriched from blood (not recorded which). The receptors shown here come from a man aged 25-45 years with acute COVID-19. CDR3s include the opening cysteine and the closing phenylalanine or tryptophan. The order of the fields is D gene, J gene, clone size, V gene, CDR3 protein, CDR3 DNA. The D gene is left open where the match is weak. Clone size, where shown, is once, few, many, or a class for clones that have expanded.

D: -
J: TRBJ1-3
size: -
V: TRBV10-2
CDR3: CATGLPGNTIYF
DNA: TGCGCCACGGGACTCCCTGGAAACACCATATATTTT

D: TRBD1
J: TRBJ1-2
size: -
V: TRBV9
CDR3: CASSVGTGPVGYTF
DNA: TGTGCCAGCAGCGTAGGGACAGGTCCCGTCGGCTACACCTTC

D: TRBD1
J: TRBJ1-2
size: -
V: TRBV12-3/TRBV12-4
CDR3: CASSVQGGYGYTF
DNA: TGTGCCAGCAGCGTACAGGGGGGCTATGGCTACACCTTC

D: -
J: TRBJ2-3
size: -
V: TRBV4-1
CDR3: CASSRALGTDTQYF
DNA: TGCGCCAGCAGCCGCGCCCTCGGCACAGATACGCAGTATTTT

D: TRBD1
J: TRBJ1-3
size: -
V: TRBV18
CDR3: CASSPYGTGQDTIYF
DNA: TGTGCCAGCTCACCATATGGGACAGGGCAGGACACCATATATTTT

D: -
J: TRBJ1-1
size: -
V: TRBV11-1
CDR3: CASSPREGRNTEAFF
DNA: TGTGCCAGCAGCCCGAGGGAGGGGCGTAACACTGAAGCTTTCTTT

D: TRBD1
J: TRBJ1-1
size: -
V: TRBV9
CDR3: CASSVPQGRNTEAFF
DNA: TGTGCCAGCAGCGTCCCACAGGGGAGGAACACTGAAGCTTTCTTT

D: -
J: TRBJ1-2
size: -
V: TRBV2
CDR3: CASSRDIYGYTF
DNA: TGTGCCAGCAGTCGGGACATCTATGGCTACACCTTC

D: -
J: TRBJ1-2
size: -
V: TRBV5-1
CDR3: CASSLATALNYGYTF
DNA: TGCGCCAGCAGCTTGGCTACAGCCTTAAACTATGGCTACACCTTC

D: -
J: TRBJ1-1
size: -
V: TRBV25-1
CDR3: CASSELGGVTANTEAFF
DNA: TGTGCCAGCAGTGAATTGGGGGGGGTGACAGCTAACACTGAAGCTTTCTTT

D: TRBD2
J: TRBJ2-3
size: -
V: TRBV28
CDR3: CASTTGGSGTDTQYF
DNA: TGTGCCAGCACAACGGGGGGAAGTGGCACAGATACGCAGTATTTT

D: TRBD1
J: TRBJ1-1
size: few
V: TRBV9
CDR3: CASSPTGSTEAFF
DNA: TGTGCCAGCAGCCCGACAGGGAGCACTGAAGCTTTCTTT

D: -
J: TRBJ1-5
size: -
V: TRBV3-1/TRBV3-2
CDR3: CASSQALNQPQHF
DNA: TGTGCCAGCAGCCAAGCTCTTAATCAGCCCCAGCATTTT

D: -
J: TRBJ2-3
size: -
V: TRBV3-1/TRBV3-2
CDR3: CASSQEEVTNSPTDTQYF
DNA: TGTGCCAGCAGCCAAGAGGAGGTAACAAACTCACCCACAGATACGCAGTATTTT

D: -
J: TRBJ2-3
size: -
V: TRBV5-4
CDR3: CASSLVAETDTQYF
DNA: TGTGCCAGCAGCTTGGTAGCGGAAACAGATACGCAGTATTTT

D: -
J: TRBJ1-1
size: once
V: TRBV7-3
CDR3: CASSWDGGGGTEAFF
DNA: TGTGCCAGCAGCTGGGACGGGGGAGGTGGCACTGAAGCTTTCTTT

D: -
J: TRBJ1-2
size: -
V: TRBV4-2
CDR3: CASSRSRGGANYGYTF
DNA: TGTGCCAGCAGCCGTTCACGGGGGGGGGCTAACTATGGCTACACCTTC

D: TRBD1
J: TRBJ1-1
size: -
V: TRBV5-1
CDR3: CASSPGTGVLLNTEAFF
DNA: TGCGCCAGCAGCCCAGGGACAGGGGTACTCTTGAACACTGAAGCTTTCTTT

D: -
J: TRBJ2-2
size: few
V: TRBV5-1
CDR3: CASSGVPTNTGELFF
DNA: TGCGCCAGCAGCGGTGTCCCTACGAACACCGGGGAGCTGTTTTTT

D: -
J: TRBJ2-1
size: -
V: TRBV25-1
CDR3: CASTGLVRNEQFF
DNA: TGTGCCAGCACGGGACTGGTTCGCAATGAGCAGTTCTTC

D: -
J: TRBJ2-1
size: -
V: TRBV7-2
CDR3: CASSTPNGRGEQFF
DNA: TGTGCCAGCTCCACTCCCAATGGGCGGGGCGAGCAGTTCTTC

D: TRBD2
J: TRBJ2-3
size: -
V: TRBV15
CDR3: CATSRHRRAGGFTDTQYF
DNA: TGTGCCACCAGCAGACACCGCCGGGCGGGAGGGTTCACAGATACGCAGTATTTT

D: TRBD1
J: TRBJ1-5
size: -
V: TRBV24-1
CDR3: CATSERQGELQPQHF
DNA: TGTGCCACCAGTGAACGACAGGGGGAATTACAGCCCCAGCATTTT

D: TRBD1
J: TRBJ2-3
size: -
V: TRBV24-1
CDR3: CATSDLGGRTGVTDTQYF
DNA: TGTGCCACCAGTGATTTGGGGGGGAGGACAGGGGTCACAGATACGCAGTATTTT